Each of the 15 T cell receptor beta chains below was sequenced from the same sample in a study of T-cell memory formation after mild COVID-19. TCRdb reprocessed the 5' RACE reads with MiXCR, giving one entry per CDR3 protein. This table holds hundreds of thousands of distinct CDR3 sequences, roughly a fifth found once. Input material: PBMCs or a T cell subset sorted from them (not recorded which). All receptors come from an adult woman who had mild COVID-19 (a few samples of this study predate the infection). Cell type and time point are not known.

V gene TRBV11-2 combines with J gene TRBJ2-2, with TRBD1 identical over 10 bases. There are 16 residues in the CDR3. Germline loops: CDR1 SGHAT, CDR2 FQNNGV. After removal of 5 bases from V and 4 bases from J, the junction contained 7 bases not matched to a gene. As DNA, the CDR3 is TGTGCCAGCAGCACAAGGGACAGGGGTCCCACCGGGGAGCTGTTTTTT. Its protein is CASSTRDRGPTGELFF.

V usage is TRBV24-1 and J usage is TRBJ2-1; TRBD2 aligns across 9 bases. This CDR3 spans 16 amino acids. Trimming at V came to 4 bases and at J to 0 bases, leaving 3 bases not matched to a gene. CDR1 and CDR2 (germline): KGHDR, SFDVKD. CDR3 sequence reads: CATSDSSGTSYNEQFF. The DNA of the CDR3 is TGTGCCACCAGTGACTCTAGCGGGACCTCCTACAATGAGCAGTTCTTC.

This clonotype was counted ten times or more. The chain uses TRBV7-3 and TRBJ2-3, with a weak D call TRBD2 (6 bases). Germline values: CDR1 SGHTA, CDR2 FQGTGA. The V and J ends lost 5 bases and 2 bases respectively, with 8 bases between them. The CDR3 length is 13 residues. CDR3 in amino acids: CASSPGVTDTQYF. In DNA form, the CDR3 reads TGTGCCAGCAGCCCGGGGGTCACAGATACGCAGTATTTT. The full variable domain, rest sourced from reference TRBV7-3 and TRBJ2-3, is GAGVSQTPSNKVTEKGKYVELRCDPISGHTALYWYRQSLGQGPEFLIYFQGTGAADDSGLPNDRFFAVRPEGSVSTLKIQRTERGDSAVYLCASSPGVTDTQYFGPGTRLTVL.

V usage is TRBV6-2 or TRBV6-3 and J usage is TRBJ2-3; 8 nucleotides agree with TRBD2. This CDR3 contains 16 residues. The J segment lost 4 bases and the V segment lost 4 bases, leaving 10 bases of the junction unmatched. Germline V gene sequence: CDR1 MNHEY, CDR2 SVGEGT. The CDR3 DNA reads as TGTGCCAGCAGTTGGTCAGCGGGGGACGTATCAGATACGCAGTATTTT. It specifies CASSWSAGDVSDTQYF.

The genes are TRBV5-6 and TRBJ2-7, with D maybe TRBD2 (5 bases). The CDR3 runs to 15 residues. CDR1 is SGHDT, CDR2 YYEEEE, per germline. V lost 0 bases, J lost 3 bases, and 13 bases lay in between. In nucleotides, the CDR3 is TGTGCCAGCAGCTTGGCCGGGATCAAGAGCTACGAGCAGTACTTC. Its translation is CASSLAGIKSYEQYF.

The V gene is TRBV5-6, the J gene TRBJ2-7, with TRBD1 identical over 8 bases. Germline loops: CDR1 SGHDT, CDR2 YYEEEE. V shed 1 base and J 0 bases; nucleotides not matched to a gene: 3. The CDR3 covers 15 residues. In DNA form, the CDR3 reads TGTGCCAGCAGCTTGCGGGGACAGGTCTCCTACGAGCAGTACTTC. Residues: CASSLRGQVSYEQYF.

This chain links TRBV6-2 or TRBV6-3 with TRBJ1-5; the match to TRBD1 covers 8 bases. The V segment lost 8 bases and the J segment 6 bases; nucleotides outside the gene matches: 6. Germline-derived CDR1 and CDR2 are MNHEY and SVGEGT. The CDR3 consists of 13 residues. CDR3 DNA: TGTGCCAGCGGACAGGGTGGCACTCAGCCCCAGCATTTT. This gives the protein CASGQGGTQPQHF.

In this sample, this clonotype turned up many times. One end of the junction does not line up with germline, which may come from a read error. CDR3 sequence: CASSPGRLIRAYNEQFF. The CDR3 nucleotides are TGTGCTAGCAGCCCGGGACGGCTAATCCGGGCCTACAATGAGCAGTTCTTC. The chain combines TRBV7-7 with TRBJ2-1; D could derive from TRBD1 or TRBD2 (5 bases each). In germline, CDR1 is SSHAT, CDR2 FNYEAQ (reference sequence). The CDR3 consists of 17 residues.

Only a few counts were recorded for this clonotype. The V gene is TRBV27, the J gene TRBJ2-3, with D possibly being TRBD1 or TRBD2 (6 bases each). CDR1 is MNHEY and CDR2 is SMNVEV in the germline V gene (reference sequence). V was trimmed by 7 bases and J by 0 bases, leaving 14 bases between them. The CDR3 is 15 residues long. The DNA of the CDR3 is TGTGCCAGCACCCCCAGGGGACTGAGCACAGATACGCAGTATTTT. Translating gives CASTPRGLSTDTQYF.

This clonotype was detected a few times. The chain employs TRBV10-3 and TRBJ1-2; maybe TRBD1 (5 bases). CDR1 is ENHRY, CDR2 SYGVKD, per germline. Trimming removed 3 bases at V and 0 bases at J, with 11 bases between. The CDR3 is 15 residues long. This CDR3 is CAISEQAGPNYGYTF. The CDR3 region has the DNA TGTGCCATCAGTGAACAGGCAGGCCCTAACTATGGCTACACCTTC.

The chain recombines TRBV20-1 with TRBJ1-6; D gene unclear. V lost 0 bases and J lost 7, with 13 bases in between. Germline loops: CDR1 DFQATT, CDR2 SNEGSKA (reference sequence). There are 15 residues in the CDR3. The CDR3 sequence is CSARDVGSENSPLHF. DNA of the CDR3: TGCAGTGCTAGAGATGTGGGATCTGAAAATTCACCCCTCCACTTT.

This clonotype was seen a handful of times. The gene calls are TRBV7-9 and TRBJ2-1; D not resolved. CDR1 SEHNR and CDR2 FQNEAQ come from the germline V gene (reference sequence). CDR3 length equals 13 residues. Deletions cut 5 bases from V and 7 bases from J, with 12 bases between. CDR3 residues: CASSPSAANEQFF. DNA of the CDR3: TGTGCCAGCAGCCCCTCTGCGGCTAATGAGCAGTTCTTC.

The genes are TRBV7-9 and TRBJ1-2; D is uncertain. This CDR3 is built from 14 residues. Germline assignment: CDR1 SEHNR and CDR2 FQNEAQ (reference sequence). The germline V and J ends were trimmed by 5 bases and 2 bases, with 12 bases remaining between them. Here the CDR3 reads CASSTSGVNYGYTF. The CDR3 bases are TGTGCCAGCAGCACCTCCGGGGTCAACTATGGCTACACCTTC.

The V and J genes are TRBV18 and TRBJ2-2; 7 positions match TRBD1. Germline V gene data show CDR1 as KGHSH and CDR2 as LQKENI. This CDR3 is built from 18 residues. Germline trimming cut 6 bases from V and 4 bases from J; bases unmatched to any gene: 17. CDR3 in DNA: TGTGCCAGCTCGCGCCGGACCGGGACAGAATATTCCACCGGGGAGCTGTTTTTT. This encodes CASSRRTGTEYSTGELFF.

Only a few counts were recorded for this clonotype. This chain uses TRBV19 with TRBJ2-7, with D possibly being TRBD1 (8 bases). Germline V gene lookup returns CDR1 LNHDA and CDR2 SQIVND (reference sequence). The CDR3 is 18 residues long. Trimming pared 4 bases from V and 2 bases from J, leaving 24 bases between. The CDR3 loop reads CASSTLGGGQVQTYEQYF. In DNA form, the CDR3 reads TGTGCCAGTAGTACATTAGGGGGGGGACAGGTACAAACCTACGAGCAGTACTTC.